Listed here are 21 T cell receptor beta chains from one sample, sequenced in a study of T cell responses to AZD1222 COVID-19 vaccine. The method was immunoSEQ multiplex PCR; TCRdb's version includes in-frame clones alone and lacks a portion of them. This sample has tens of thousands of clones, with roughly 80% found just once. The sample was peripheral blood, taken on day 0 of AZD1222 vaccination. The receptors derive from an adult in good health.

This chain connects TRBV7-9 to TRBJ2-1; 7 nucleotides line up with TRBD1. Germline V gives CDR1 SEHNR, CDR2 FQNEAQ (reference sequence). This CDR3 is 14 amino acids long. V lost 3 bases and J lost 8; bases outside the gene matches: 7. The CDR3 spells CASSFVTGMDEQFF. The CDR3 DNA follows: TGTGCCAGCAGCTTCGTGACAGGGATGGATGAGCAGTTCTTC.

The CDR3 reads CASSQEPTPTYEQYF. For the CDR3, the DNA is TGTGCCAGCAGCCAAGAACCGACTCCTACATACGAGCAGTACTTC. The gene calls are TRBV3-1 (or the pseudogene TRBV3-2) and TRBJ2-7, with D uncertain. V shed 0 bases and J shed 4 bases, with 13 bases lying between them. The CDR3 consists of 15 residues. Germline V gene lookup returns CDR1 LGHDT and CDR2 YNNKEL (reference sequence).

V gene TRBV3-1 (or the pseudogene TRBV3-2) combines with J gene TRBJ1-3; a weak D match, TRBD1 (5 bases). Germline V lookup: CDR1 LGHDT, CDR2 YNNKEL (reference sequence). This CDR3 has 14 amino acids. V shed 4 bases and J shed 1 base, with 8 bases lying between them. The CDR3 is CASSPKGSGNTIYF. CDR3 coding DNA: TGTGCCAGCAGCCCCAAGGGGTCTGGAAACACCATATATTTT.

V gene TRBV28 combines with J gene TRBJ2-1, with TRBD2 matching 7 bases. With 8 bases clipped from V and 8 bases from J, the junction kept 15 bases outside the gene matches. The CDR3 loop spans 15 amino acids. CDR1 is MDHEN, CDR2 SYDVKM, per germline. CDR3: CASPPPAGFDDEQFF. CDR3 sequence (DNA): TGTGCCAGCCCCCCTCCAGCGGGGTTCGACGATGAGCAGTTCTTC.

V usage is TRBV2 and J usage is TRBJ1-5, with D perhaps TRBD1 (5 bases). Germline V gives CDR1 SNHLY, CDR2 FYNNEI. V gave up 6 bases and J gave up 5 bases, with 11 bases separating them. This CDR3 contains 13 residues. CDR3 protein: CASRGTAHQPQHF. CDR3 bases: TGTGCCAGCAGAGGGACCGCTCATCAGCCCCAGCATTTT.

The rearrangement joins TRBV27 to TRBJ1-2; no clear D. Germline values: CDR1 MNHEY, CDR2 SMNVEV (reference sequence). This CDR3 spans 11 amino acids. Trimming removed 9 bases at V and 4 bases at J, with 9 bases between. CDR3 DNA sequence: TGTGCCAGTGGTTGGTCCTATGGCTACACCTTC. Its protein is CASGWSYGYTF.

This clone appeared a few times. V usage is TRBV3-1 (or the pseudogene TRBV3-2) and J usage is TRBJ1-1; 7 bases agree with TRBD1. J lost 4 bases, V lost 0 bases, and 17 bases had no gene match. CDR1 is LGHDT, CDR2 YNNKEL, per germline (reference sequence). This CDR3 contains 19 residues. CDR3 region: CASSQEATVRQGFGTEAFF. CDR3 bases: TGTGCCAGCAGCCAAGAGGCAACTGTTAGACAGGGATTCGGCACTGAAGCTTTCTTT.

This clone came up once. The DNA of the CDR3 is TGCGCCAGCAGTGAGTCTTCAGAGACTCAGAGCTCTGGAAACACCATATATTTT. It specifies CASSESSETQSSGNTIYF. This chain connects TRBV10-1 to TRBJ1-3; D gene unclear. The germline CDR1 and CDR2 sequences are WNHNN and SYGVQD (reference sequence). V was shortened by 0 bases and J by 0 bases, with 15 bases between the two germline ends. CDR3 length: 18 residues.

J is TRBJ1-6 and V is TRBV19; TRBD1 matches 10 bases. Germline CDR1 reads LNHDA; CDR2 reads SQIVND (reference sequence). V was clipped by 7 bases and J by 9 bases; unmatched bases: 6. CDR3 size: 14 residues. This chain's CDR3 is CASKVTGGLSPLHF. Here the CDR3 DNA reads TGTGCCAGTAAGGTGACAGGGGGCCTTTCACCCCTCCACTTT.

V gene TRBV10-2 combines with J gene TRBJ1-2; no clear D. V dropped 3 bases and J dropped 8 bases, with 13 bases sitting between them. Germline V gene data show CDR1 as WSHSY and CDR2 as SAAADI. This CDR3 is 13 amino acids long. CDR3 sequence: CASSDVSLGGYTF. CDR3 coding DNA: TGCGCCAGCAGTGATGTGTCGCTGGGGGGCTACACCTTC.

The chain couples TRBV4-1 to TRBJ2-1, with 8 bases identical to TRBD1. Per the germline V gene, CDR1 is MGHRA and CDR2 is YSYEKL. V was pared by 5 bases and J by 2 bases, with 5 bases of the junction left unmatched. The CDR3 is made up of 15 amino acids. CDR3 sequence reads: CASSKDREPYNEQFF. The CDR3, as DNA: TGCGCCAGCAGCAAGGACAGGGAGCCCTACAATGAGCAGTTCTTC.

The chain recombines TRBV9 with TRBJ1-1; D uncertain. The V end was cut by 3 bases, the J end by 1 base, with 4 bases between. Looked up from germline, CDR1 is SGDLS and CDR2 is YYNGEE. The CDR3 spans 12 residues. The CDR3 sequence is CASSGRNTEAFF. CDR3 nucleotide sequence: TGTGCCAGCAGCGGGAGGAACACTGAAGCTTTCTTT.

The chain combines TRBV10-3 with TRBJ2-7; possible D gene TRBD2, 6 bases. The CDR3 is made up of 14 amino acids. Looked up from germline, CDR1 is ENHRY and CDR2 is SYGVKD. V was cut by 0 bases and J by 5 bases, with 11 bases left in between. The CDR3 nucleotides are TGTGCCATCAGTGAGTCGACTCGGGGGAACGAGCAGTACTTC. Its protein product is CAISESTRGNEQYF.

V is TRBV23-1 and J is TRBJ1-6; weak D call: TRBD1 (6 bases). TRBV23-1 is filed as an ORF, its function uncertain. The CDR3 covers 19 residues. Trimming pared 0 bases from V and 8 bases from J, leaving 23 bases between. CDR3 region: CASSQSPGQCKKGHSPLHF. The DNA for the CDR3 is TGCGCCAGCAGTCAATCCCCTGGACAGTGCAAGAAAGGGCATTCACCCCTCCACTTT.

The chain links TRBV10-3 to TRBJ1-1, with a tentative D call TRBD1 (5 bases). Per germline, CDR1 ENHRY and CDR2 SYGVKD. The CDR3 is 16 amino acids. V was cut by 4 bases and J by 0 bases, with 15 bases left in between. DNA for the CDR3: TGTGCCATCAGTGGAGGGGTTGGGATTATGAACACTGAAGCTTTCTTT. Protein sequence: CAISGGVGIMNTEAFF.

The chain combines TRBV6-5 with TRBJ2-1; 11 bases are a match to TRBD2. Germline V CDR1 and CDR2: MNHEY, SVGAGI. The V and J ends lost 4 bases and 5 bases, in that order; junction bases with no gene match: 7. This CDR3 contains 16 residues. The CDR3 reads CASSSKLAGGDNEQFF. CDR3 sequence (DNA): TGTGCCAGCAGTTCGAAATTAGCGGGGGGGGACAATGAGCAGTTCTTC.

V is TRBV20-1 and J is TRBJ1-1, with D unresolved. The CDR3 spans 10 residues. The V end lost 5 bases, the J end lost 7 bases, and 8 bases lay between the germline ends. Per the germline V gene, CDR1 is DFQATT and CDR2 is SNEGSKA (reference sequence). CDR3 residues: CSAGKGEAFF. The CDR3 nucleotides are TGCAGTGCTGGGAAAGGTGAAGCTTTCTTT.

In its sample, this clone was seen once. This chain links TRBV10-1 with TRBJ1-1; D unclear. The CDR3 contains 15 residues. V dropped 2 bases and J dropped 0 bases, with 10 bases sitting between them. Germline V lookup: CDR1 WNHNN, CDR2 SYGVQD (reference sequence). Here the CDR3 reads CASSETPTMNTEAFF. CDR3 DNA: TGCGCCAGCAGTGAGACCCCAACCATGAACACTGAAGCTTTCTTT.

This clone was counted between two and nine times. The chain has TRBV5-4 and TRBJ2-7; D unclear. Germline V lookup: CDR1 SGHNT, CDR2 YYREEE (reference sequence). Trimming cost V 1 base and J 6 bases, with 8 bases left between them. The CDR3 extends over 12 amino acids. The CDR3: CASSLLGSEQYF. In DNA form, the CDR3 reads TGTGCCAGCAGCTTGCTAGGATCCGAGCAGTACTTC.

CDR3 sequence reads: CASSPFPGLAGDSYEQYF. DNA for the CDR3: TGTGCCAGCTCACCATTCCCGGGACTAGCGGGGGACTCCTACGAGCAGTACTTC. The chain has TRBV18 and TRBJ2-7, with TRBD2 matching over 14 bases. The CDR3 covers 18 residues. Germline assignment: CDR1 KGHSH and CDR2 LQKENI. The J segment lost 0 bases and the V segment lost 2 bases, leaving 6 bases of the junction unmatched.

This clone was seen only a few times. This chain joins TRBV7-6 and TRBJ2-7; D perhaps matches TRBD1 (5 bases). The CDR3 length is 15 residues. Germline loops: CDR1 SGHVS, CDR2 FNYEAQ. Trimming removed 5 bases at V and 6 bases at J, with 20 bases between. CDR3 bases: TGTGCCAGCAGCCTAGACAGTTTAAGCCTCGGCGAGCAGTACTTC. It translates to CASSLDSLSLGEQYF.